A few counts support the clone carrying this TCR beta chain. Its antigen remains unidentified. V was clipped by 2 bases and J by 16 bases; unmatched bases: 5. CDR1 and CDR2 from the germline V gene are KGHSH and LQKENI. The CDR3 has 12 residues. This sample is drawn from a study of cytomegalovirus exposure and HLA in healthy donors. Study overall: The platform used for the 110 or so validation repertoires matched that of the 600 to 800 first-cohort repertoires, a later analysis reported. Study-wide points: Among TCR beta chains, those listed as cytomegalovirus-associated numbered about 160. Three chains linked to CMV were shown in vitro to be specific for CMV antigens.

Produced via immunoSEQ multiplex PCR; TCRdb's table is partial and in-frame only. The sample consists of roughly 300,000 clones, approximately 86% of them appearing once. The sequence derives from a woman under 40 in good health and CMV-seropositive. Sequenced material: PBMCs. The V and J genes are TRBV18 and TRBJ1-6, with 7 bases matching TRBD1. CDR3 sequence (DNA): TGTGCCAGCTCACCAGACAGGGACGGACTCCACTTT. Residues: CASSPDRDGLHF.